This note documents a single T cell receptor (beta chain) sequence. The antigen remains unidentified. The sample belongs to a study of T-cell memory formation after mild COVID-19. Constant-segment primers and 5'RACE yielded cDNA libraries for TCR alpha and TCR beta, each carrying sample barcodes and UMIs. A single record per CDR3 protein comes from TCRdb applying MiXCR to the 5' RACE reads. Of more than 400,000 distinct CDR3 sequences in the sample, 15% to 20% are singletons; the top ten hold roughly an eighth. Findings of the study overall: Some responding clones appeared in pre-infection memory, suggesting cross-reactive memory joined.

The clonotype originates from an adult woman who had mild COVID-19 (a few samples of this study predate the infection). Cell type and time point are not known. Specimen: PBMCs or a T cell subset sorted from them (not recorded which).

The CDR3 sequence: CATSAQGNTEAFF. In nucleotides, the CDR3 is TGTGCCACCAGTGCCCAGGGCAACACTGAAGCTTTCTTT. This chain connects TRBV24-1 to TRBJ1-1; TRBD1 is a possible D gene (5 bases). Germline loops: CDR1 KGHDR, CDR2 SFDVKD. The CDR3 contains 13 residues. Deletions cut 5 bases from V and 2 bases from J, with 8 bases between.